These 17 T cell receptor beta chains share one sample of origin, sequenced in a study of identical twins. TCRdb fed the 5' RACE reads into MiXCR, producing one record per CDR3 protein. The data contain fewer than 250,000 distinct CDR3 sequences, approximately 7% of them seen just once; the ten biggest clones take up 3.5% to 4%. Another study also made use of these data, one on yellow fever vaccine responses in identical twins.

Sequencing input: memory (CD45RO+) T cells sorted from blood. The receptors stem from a woman between 18 and 29 years old in good health.

As regards this clonotype: A much bigger clone sits one base away, suggesting this may be a read error. The CDR3 carries no conserved terminal phenylalanine or tryptophan, so it likely arises from a read error. The genes are TRBV3-1 and TRBJ1-2; D is uncertain. Per germline, CDR1 LGHDT and CDR2 YNNKEL (reference sequence). This CDR3 contains 15 residues. With 1 base removed from V and 0 bases from J, the gap between germline ends came to 9 bases. The CDR3 is CASSQGLGANYGYTL. The CDR3 nucleotides read TGTGCCAGCAGCCAAGGGCTCGGAGCTAACTATGGCTACACCTTA.

The J gene is TRBJ2-3, the V gene TRBV20-1, with D possibly being TRBD1 (5 bases). Between the trimmed V and J ends, which lost 7 bases and 5 bases, there was a span of 22 bases. Germline CDR1 is DFQATT and CDR2 is SNEGSKA (reference sequence). This CDR3 is built from 15 residues. CDR3 in DNA: TGCAGTGGGAGACGACTCTTCGTAAGGGGAGATACGCAGTATTTT. It encodes CSGRRLFVRGDTQYF.

This clonotype has a count of ten or more. This sequence joins TRBV29-1 and TRBJ2-7, with 9 nucleotides matching TRBD2. V trimming: 3 bases; J trimming: 9 bases; junction bases outside the gene matches: 12. CDR1 and CDR2 (germline): SQVTM, ANQGSEA. The CDR3 runs 14 residues. As DNA, the CDR3 is TGCAGCGTTGAGGTCGGTAGCGGGAGCCGTTGGCAGTACTTC. Its protein is CSVEVGSGSRWQYF.

The table lists this clonotype with a few counts. The rearrangement uses TRBV9 and TRBJ2-5, with TRBD2 matching over 7 bases. There are 15 residues in the CDR3. Trimming removed 4 bases from V and 1 base from J; junction bases left unmatched: 7. The V gene's germline CDR1 is SGDLS and CDR2 YYNGEE. CDR3 protein: CASSPGPSGQETQYF. The CDR3 coding sequence is TGTGCCAGCAGCCCTGGCCCTAGCGGCCAAGAGACCCAGTACTTC.

This chain uses TRBV19 with TRBJ2-6; no firm D call. This CDR3 is 15 amino acids long. The V gene's germline CDR1 is LNHDA and CDR2 SQIVND (reference sequence). Trimming took 4 bases from V and 0 from J, leaving 7 bases between them. The CDR3 DNA is TGTGCCAGTAGTACCTCTGGCTCTGGGGCCAACGTCCTGACTTTC. Encoded protein: CASSTSGSGANVLTF. Drawing the rest from reference TRBV19 and TRBJ2-6, the complete variable domain is DGGITQSPKYLFRKEGQNVTLSCEQNLNHDAMYWYRQDPGQGLRLIYYSQIVNDFQKGDIAEGYSVSREKKESFPLTVTSAQKNPTAFYLCASSTSGSGANVLTFGAGSRLTVL.

This clonotype appeared many times. The rearrangement links TRBV4-2 to TRBJ2-3; unclear D gene. The V gene's germline CDR1 is LGHNA and CDR2 YNFKEQ. The CDR3 has 18 amino acids. V lost 2 bases and J 1 base, leaving 19 bases between the germline ends. CDR3 bases: TGTGCCAGCAGCCAACTAAGTACTTCCCGAGAGGGCACAGATACGCAGTATTTT. Protein: CASSQLSTSREGTDTQYF.

The J gene is TRBJ2-7, the V gene TRBV28; 8 nucleotides line up with TRBD1. V lost 1 base, J lost 5 bases, and 4 bases stayed unmatched. Germline assignment: CDR1 MDHEN and CDR2 SYDVKM. The CDR3 totals 14 residues. This CDR3 reads CASSLSRGRHEQYF. DNA for the CDR3: TGTGCCAGCAGTTTATCCAGGGGGCGCCACGAGCAGTACTTC.

Ten or more counts support this clonotype. The chain combines TRBV6-5 with TRBJ2-2, with 9 bases aligning to TRBD1. The CDR3 contains 16 residues. CDR1 and CDR2 from the germline V gene are MNHEY and SVGAGI. Trimming at V came to 1 base and at J to 6 bases, leaving 6 bases not matched to a gene. CDR3 DNA sequence: TGTGCCAGCAGTTACTGGGGGACAGGGTTAGCCGGGGAGCTGTTTTTT. Translating it yields CASSYWGTGLAGELFF.

This clonotype was seen ten or more times. This sequence joins TRBV5-1 and TRBJ2-2; D call uncertain. Trimming shortened V by 0 bases and J by 9 bases, and 6 bases separated the two germline ends. The CDR3 has 12 amino acids. Germline assignment: CDR1 SGHRS and CDR2 YFSETQ. In DNA form, the CDR3 reads TGCGCCAGCAGCTTGGCCGCCCGGGAGCTGTTTTTT. Its translation is CASSLAARELFF.

This clonotype has only a few counts. V gene TRBV24-1 combines with J gene TRBJ1-2; tentatively, D is TRBD1 (6 bases). CDR3 size: 13 residues. V dropped 6 bases and J dropped 7 bases, with 14 bases sitting between them. Germline assignment: CDR1 KGHDR and CDR2 SFDVKD. The CDR3 region has the DNA TGTGCCACCAGTCGGGGGGCCGGTAGTGGCTACACCTTC. Protein: CATSRGAGSGYTF.

V usage is TRBV28 and J usage is TRBJ2-1; TRBD1 aligns across 12 bases. Germline V gene lookup returns CDR1 MDHEN and CDR2 SYDVKM. This CDR3 is built from 17 residues. Trimming removed 2 bases from V and 15 bases from J; junction bases left unmatched: 17. Written as DNA, the CDR3 is TGTGCCAGCAGTTTAGGGGGGACAGGGGGCCGGAACGTGAGACGGTTCTTC. It encodes CASSLGGTGGRNVRRFF. Together with reference TRBV28 and TRBJ2-1, the CDR3 gives the full variable domain: DVKVTQSSRYLVKRTGEKVFLECVQDMDHENMFWYRQDPGLGLRLIYFSYDVKMKEKGDIPEGYSVSREKKERFSLILESASTNQTSMYLCASSLGGTGGRNVRRFFGPGTRLTVL.

This clonotype was seen many times. V is TRBV14 and J is TRBJ1-6; 8 bases fit TRBD1. CDR1 SGHDN and CDR2 FVKESK come from the germline V gene. With V trimmed by 4 bases and J by 10 bases, 12 bases remained unmatched. The CDR3 contains 16 residues. As DNA, the CDR3 is TGTGCCAGCAGCCTGGGACAGGCGGCCCAATTCTCACCCCTCCACTTT. Translation gives CASSLGQAAQFSPLHF.

Ten or more counts support this clonotype. The chain carries TRBV7-6 and TRBJ2-1; the D call may be TRBD1 or TRBD2 (5 bases each). Germline CDR1 is SGHVS and CDR2 is FNYEAQ. V was clipped by 2 bases and J by 9 bases, with 14 bases between them. The CDR3 has 14 residues. CDR3 sequence reads: CASSLWDRPREQFF. In nucleotides, the CDR3 is TGTGCCAGCAGCTTATGGGACCGCCCTCGTGAGCAGTTCTTC.

This clonotype was seen at least ten times. The V call is TRBV5-1, the J call TRBJ2-5; 7 nucleotides line up with TRBD1. V gave up 4 bases and J gave up 1 base; unmatched junction bases: 4. Germline CDR1 and CDR2: SGHRS and YFSETQ. CDR3 size: 14 residues. The CDR3 protein is CASSIGQVQETQYF. The CDR3 nucleotides are TGCGCCAGCAGCATAGGACAGGTCCAAGAGACCCAGTACTTC.

The sample holds a few counts of this clonotype. This chain connects TRBV5-1 to TRBJ2-1; D remains unclear. Germline V gene data show CDR1 as SGHRS and CDR2 as YFSETQ. The CDR3 sequence is 15 residues long. Trimming stripped 2 bases from V and 3 bases from J, with 12 bases between. The CDR3 loop reads CASSFSTDDYNEQFF. The CDR3 DNA reads TGCGCCAGCAGCTTCTCCACGGACGACTACAATGAGCAGTTCTTC.

This clonotype was found many times. The rearrangement links TRBV5-1 to TRBJ2-4; a possible D gene is TRBD1 (6 bases). V lost 4 bases, J lost 5 bases, and 10 bases lay in between. Per germline, CDR1 SGHRS and CDR2 YFSETQ. This CDR3 is built from 13 residues. The CDR3 sequence is CASSLGAENIQYF. Here the CDR3 DNA reads TGCGCCAGCAGCCTGGGGGCGGAAAACATTCAGTACTTC.

This clonotype was observed many times. The CDR3 loop reads CACMFVEQFF. The CDR3 nucleotides are TGTGCCTGCATGTTTGTTGAGCAGTTCTTC. The chain combines TRBV6-1 with TRBJ2-1; D is unresolved. The germline CDR1 and CDR2 sequences are MNHNS and SASEGT. The ends were cut back, 11 bases at V and 9 bases at J, with 11 bases in the middle. The CDR3 has 10 amino acids.